Below, 2 T cell receptor beta chains from the same sample are listed, as sequenced in a study of preoperative IRX-2 immunotherapy in early breast cancer. Treatment of the sample: preoperative locoregional IRX-2 cytokine immunotherapy. The protocol was immunoSEQ multiplex PCR, while the TCRdb copy is restricted to in-frame clones and leaves out a portion. The sample holds about 43,000 clones, about 95% seen once. Source: tumor tissue, taken after IRX-2 immunotherapy. The receptors come from a human donor with breast cancer.

The chain uses TRBV28 and TRBJ2-5, with no clear D. Germline CDR1 is MDHEN and CDR2 is SYDVKM. V lost 7 bases to trimming and J lost 5 bases, with 11 bases between them. The CDR3 covers 12 residues. For the CDR3, the DNA is TGTGCCAGCATGGCCGTTAAGGAGACCCAGTACTTC. Its translation: CASMAVKETQYF.

The chain recombines TRBV4-3 with TRBJ2-1; possibly TRBD1 for D (7 bases). With 0 bases removed from V and 9 bases from J, the gap between germline ends came to 18 bases. Germline values: CDR1 LGHNA, CDR2 YSLEER. The CDR3 sequence is 16 residues long. The CDR3 DNA reads TGCGCCAGCAGCCAAGAGGCAGGGCAGGGGGGTCGTGAGCAGTTCTTC. It encodes CASSQEAGQGGREQFF.